The 18 T cell receptor beta chains in this list originate from one sample, sequenced in a study of regulatory T cells in long-lasting Graves disease. The sample's time point: newly diagnosed GD, antithyroid drugs for less than 3 months. Extracted RNA from PBMCs served as the source of the TCR library. With iRepertoire HTBI primers and Arm-PCR of CDR3 regions, TCR beta libraries were built. TCRdb re-derived calls from the multiplex PCR reads in MiXCR, one entry per CDR3 protein. In the table there are 500,000 to 700,000 distinct CDR3 sequences, roughly 15% of which are singletons. This same sample was also part of a study on T cells in Graves' hyperthyroidism and ophthalmopathy.

The sequences come from peripheral blood mononuclear cells (PBMCs), collected at new diagnosis, from a patient treated with antithyroid drugs. Source of these receptors: a woman in her 30s with Graves disease.

In its sample, this clonotype was seen many times. The chain is built from TRBV3-1 and TRBJ2-5; the D gene could be TRBD1 or TRBD2 (5 bases each). CDR3 length equals 12 residues. V gave up 8 bases and J gave up 7 bases, with 14 bases separating them. CDR1 and CDR2 (germline): LGHDT, YNNKEL (reference sequence). The CDR3 DNA follows: TGTGCCAGCCGGGACCCCGGACGGACCCAGTACTTC. This translates into CASRDPGRTQYF.

This clonotype has a count of ten or more. This rearrangement joins TRBV27 to TRBJ2-7, with D possibly TRBD2 on 7 matching bases. The CDR3 has 15 amino acids. V shed 5 bases and J shed 7 bases, with 21 bases lying between them. CDR1 MNHEY and CDR2 SMNVEV come from the germline V gene (reference sequence). The CDR3 DNA is TGTGCCAGCAGTCACATGGGAGGGGGGGTGCGAGAGCAGTACTTC. Translation: CASSHMGGGVREQYF.

This clonotype showed up just once. This chain uses TRBV13 with TRBJ2-1, with D maybe TRBD2 (5 bases). Trimming cost V 3 bases and J 0 bases, with 15 bases left between them. Germline lookup yields CDR1 PRHDT and CDR2 FYEKMQ (reference sequence). This CDR3 spans 17 amino acids. The CDR3 bases are TGTGCCAGCAGCTTGCGCCAACGGGGTTCCTCCTACAATGAGCAGTTCTTC. It codes for CASSLRQRGSSYNEQFF.

This clonotype was seen repeatedly, ten times or more. The rearrangement links TRBV28 to TRBJ1-2; D not resolved. This CDR3 is built from 13 residues. The germline V gene encodes CDR1 MDHEN and CDR2 SYDVKM. Trimming removed 7 bases from V and 4 bases from J, with 13 bases in between. The CDR3 nucleotides are TGTGCCAGCACGGGAGGGAGGGTCTATGGCTACACCTTC. Translating gives CASTGGRVYGYTF.

In its sample, this clonotype was seen a few times. The rearrangement joins TRBV28 to TRBJ2-2, with TRBD1 matching 8 bases. CDR3 length: 15 amino acids. Germline trimming cut 1 base from V and 7 bases from J; bases unmatched to any gene: 5. CDR1 and CDR2 (germline): MDHEN, SYDVKM. The DNA for the CDR3 is TGTGCCAGCAGTTTATTTGGACAGGGTGTCGGGGAGCTGTTTTTT. Protein: CASSLFGQGVGELFF. Complete variable domain (other parts from reference TRBV28 and TRBJ2-2): DVKVTQSSRYLVKRTGEKVFLECVQDMDHENMFWYRQDPGLGLRLIYFSYDVKMKEKGDIPEGYSVSREKKERFSLILESASTNQTSMYLCASSLFGQGVGELFFGEGSRLTVL.

V usage is TRBV20-1 and J usage is TRBJ2-1; 13 bases map to TRBD2. The CDR3 consists of 16 residues. The V gene end was trimmed by 1 base and the J gene end by 5 bases; junction bases not matched to a gene: 5. Germline V gene data show CDR1 as DFQATT and CDR2 as SNEGSKA (reference sequence). This CDR3 reads CSARGTSGSPHNEQFF. Here the CDR3 DNA reads TGCAGTGCTAGAGGGACTAGCGGGAGTCCCCACAATGAGCAGTTCTTC.

This clonotype was seen a few times. The rearrangement joins TRBV29-1 to TRBJ1-1; 8 bases are a match to TRBD1. The CDR3 covers 15 residues. Germline CDR1 and CDR2: SQVTM and ANQGSEA. V gave up 3 bases and J gave up 3 bases; unmatched junction bases: 9. The CDR3 bases are TGCAGCGTTGAGTCCAGGGGGCGCGGGGACACTGAAGCTTTCTTT. Amino acids: CSVESRGRGDTEAFF.

The chain combines TRBV20-1 with TRBJ2-1; TRBD2 matches 11 bases. The ends lost 4 bases at V and 8 bases at J; junction bases unmatched: 7. The CDR3 is made up of 14 amino acids. CDR1 DFQATT and CDR2 SNEGSKA come from the germline V gene (reference sequence). CDR3 region: CSAITSGSRDEQFF. CDR3 DNA sequence: TGCAGTGCTATAACTAGCGGGAGTCGTGATGAGCAGTTCTTC.

This clonotype was detected ten times or more. The V call is TRBV28, the J call TRBJ1-2, with a tentative D call TRBD1 (6 bases). CDR1 MDHEN and CDR2 SYDVKM come from the germline V gene. V was trimmed by 2 bases and J by 4 bases, leaving 23 bases between them. The CDR3 length is 18 residues. The CDR3 here is CASSLGGHAGPIFYGYTF. For the CDR3, the DNA is TGTGCCAGCAGTTTAGGGGGGCACGCGGGGCCTATTTTCTATGGCTACACCTTC.

This clonotype was seen ten or more times. The J gene is TRBJ2-5, the V gene TRBV3-1; D is unclear. The CDR3 length is 14 residues. The V gene lost 1 base and the J gene lost 5 bases, with 11 bases spanning the gap. Germline CDR1 LGHDT, CDR2 YNNKEL (reference sequence). The CDR3 reads CASSQGFAVETQYF. CDR3 in DNA: TGTGCCAGCAGCCAAGGCTTTGCAGTTGAGACCCAGTACTTC.

The V and J genes are TRBV4-1 and TRBJ2-7; 10 bases fit TRBD2. Germline V gene sequence: CDR1 MGHRA, CDR2 YSYEKL. The CDR3 contains 15 residues. J lost 4 bases, V lost 3 bases, and 6 bases had no gene match. The chain's CDR3 is CASSHRTSGTYEQYF. The CDR3 coding sequence is TGCGCCAGCAGCCATCGGACTAGCGGAACATACGAGCAGTACTTC.

This clonotype showed up just a few times. This chain joins TRBV27 and TRBJ2-1; D ambiguous. CDR1 and CDR2 from the germline V gene are MNHEY and SMNVEV (reference sequence). The CDR3 length is 14 residues. Trimming removed 5 bases at V and 0 bases at J, with 8 bases between. In nucleotides, the CDR3 is TGTGCCAGCAGTACCTGGGGCTCCTACAATGAGCAGTTCTTC. This encodes CASSTWGSYNEQFF.

V and J are TRBV5-5 and TRBJ2-2; D may be TRBD1 (6 bases). This CDR3 has 16 amino acids. Germline V gene data show CDR1 as SGHKS and CDR2 as YYEKEE (reference sequence). The V end lost 6 bases, the J end lost 2 bases, and 17 bases lay between the germline ends. The CDR3 region is CASIPLQGINTGELFF. As DNA, the CDR3 is TGTGCCAGCATACCGCTACAGGGAATAAACACCGGGGAGCTGTTTTTT.

In its sample, this clonotype was seen many times. The chain couples TRBV28 to TRBJ2-7; the D gene could be TRBD1 or TRBD2 (5 bases each). The CDR3 totals 15 residues. Trimming left V 6 bases short and J 2 bases short, with 17 bases between. The V gene's germline CDR1 is MDHEN and CDR2 SYDVKM. CDR3 residues: CASSDTGTSAYEQYF. The CDR3 bases are TGTGCCAGCAGCGACACCGGGACGTCCGCCTACGAGCAGTACTTC.

This chain links TRBV20-1 with TRBJ1-6, with D maybe TRBD1 (6 bases). The V end lost 1 base, the J end lost 10 bases, and 14 bases lay between the germline ends. Germline-derived CDR1 and CDR2 are DFQATT and SNEGSKA (reference sequence). This CDR3 is built from 14 residues. The CDR3: CSARAPGAGSPLHF. The CDR3 nucleotides read TGCAGTGCTAGAGCTCCGGGGGCCGGCTCACCCCTCCACTTT.

Many counts were recorded for this clonotype. This sequence joins TRBV29-1 and TRBJ2-7, with 7 positions matching TRBD1. The CDR3 extends over 12 amino acids. CDR1 is SQVTM and CDR2 is ANQGSEA in the germline V gene. V dropped 4 bases and J dropped 2; count of bases not matched to a gene: 2. CDR3: CSVVGQTYEQYF. The CDR3, as DNA: TGCAGCGTTGTGGGACAGACCTACGAGCAGTACTTC.

The chain uses TRBV6-1 and TRBJ1-2; TRBD1 might be the D (6 bases). From germline, CDR1 is MNHNS and CDR2 SASEGT. The CDR3 totals 13 residues. V lost 6 bases to trimming and J lost 9 bases, with 17 bases between them. The CDR3 sequence: CASRPTGSESYTF. CDR3 coding DNA: TGTGCCAGCAGGCCTACAGGGTCGGAAAGCTACACCTTC.

This clonotype was seen more than once but under ten times. The CDR3 reads CASSSGQIGGYTF. As DNA, the CDR3 is TGTGCCAGCAGTTCGGGACAGATAGGTGGCTACACCTTC. This chain uses TRBV12-3 or TRBV12-4 with TRBJ1-2, with 7 bases matching TRBD1. Trimming cost V 4 bases and J 7 bases; bases outside gene matches: 6. The CDR3 runs 13 residues.